This TCR beta chain comes out of a study of T cell repertoires in cytomegalovirus infection. Only a few counts were recorded for this clonotype. The antigen remains unidentified. TCRdb re-called the reads with MiXCR, one entry per CDR3 protein. Found here are roughly 920,000 distinct CDR3 sequences, 31% of them singletons; the top ten hold around an eighth. The clonotype comes from a human donor in good health (CMV status not recorded). Some clones in this sample may be carry-over from other donors' samples. The sequences come from cultured CD8+ T cells from PBMCs, collected from culture after CMV antigen stimulation.

The CDR3 nucleotides read TGTGCCAGTAGTAGCGGGGACCGCACAGATACGCAGTATTTT. Translating gives CASSSGDRTDTQYF. The V call is TRBV19, the J call TRBJ2-3; perhaps TRBD2 as D (6 bases). Germline V gene sequence: CDR1 LNHDA, CDR2 SQIVND (reference sequence). The ends were cut back, 4 bases at V and 1 base at J, with 9 bases in the middle. The CDR3 is made up of 14 amino acids.